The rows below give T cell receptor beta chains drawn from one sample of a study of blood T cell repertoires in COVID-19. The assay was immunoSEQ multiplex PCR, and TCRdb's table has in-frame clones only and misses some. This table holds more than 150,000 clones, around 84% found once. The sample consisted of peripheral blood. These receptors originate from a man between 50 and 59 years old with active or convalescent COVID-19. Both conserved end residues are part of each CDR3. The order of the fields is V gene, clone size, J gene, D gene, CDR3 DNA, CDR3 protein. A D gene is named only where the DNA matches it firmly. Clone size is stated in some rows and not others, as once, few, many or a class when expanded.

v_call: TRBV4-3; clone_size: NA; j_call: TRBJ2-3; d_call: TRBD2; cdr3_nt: TGCGCCAGCAGCCAAGATAACGCGGGGGGCACAGATACGCAGTATTTT; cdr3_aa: CASSQDNAGGTDTQYF
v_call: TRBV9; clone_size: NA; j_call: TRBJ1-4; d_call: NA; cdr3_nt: TGTGCCAGCAGCCAACACCAATCGACGGGGAATCGCCCAACTAATGAAAAACTGTTTTTT; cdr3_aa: CASSQHQSTGNRPTNEKLFF
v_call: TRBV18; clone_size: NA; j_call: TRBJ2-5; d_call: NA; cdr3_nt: TGTGCCAGCAATACTAACCGGGACAACCAAGAGACCCAGTACTTC; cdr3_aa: CASNTNRDNQETQYF
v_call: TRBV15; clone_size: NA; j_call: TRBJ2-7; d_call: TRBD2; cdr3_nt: TGTGCCACCAGCAGAGGGACTAGCGGGGGGCCCTACGAGCAGTACTTC; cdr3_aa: CATSRGTSGGPYEQYF
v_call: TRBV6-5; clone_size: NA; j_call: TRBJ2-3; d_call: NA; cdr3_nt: TGTGCCAGCAAGGCAGGGGGCACAGATACGCAGTATTTT; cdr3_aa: CASKAGGTDTQYF
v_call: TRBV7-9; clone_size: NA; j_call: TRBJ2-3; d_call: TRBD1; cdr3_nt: TGTGCCAGCAGCTCCGACAGGGAGGATACGCAGTATTTT; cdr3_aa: CASSSDREDTQYF
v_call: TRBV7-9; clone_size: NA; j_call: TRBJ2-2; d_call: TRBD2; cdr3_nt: TGTGCCAGCAGCTCACTAGCGGGGACCACCGGGGAGCTGTTTTTT; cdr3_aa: CASSSLAGTTGELFF
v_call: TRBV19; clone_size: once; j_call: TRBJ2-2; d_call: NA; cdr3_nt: TGTGCCAGTAGTATTTCAGGGGACAACACCGGGGAGCTGTTTTTT; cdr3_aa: CASSISGDNTGELFF
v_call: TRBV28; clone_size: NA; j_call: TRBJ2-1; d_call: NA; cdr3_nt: TGTGCCAGCATCGTTGCCGGGGGAAGGCAGTTCTTC; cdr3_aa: CASIVAGGRQFF
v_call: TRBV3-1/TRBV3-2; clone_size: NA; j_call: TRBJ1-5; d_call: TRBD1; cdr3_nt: TGTGCCAGCAGCCAACAGGGGGCGGTTTGGCCCCAGCATTTT; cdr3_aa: CASSQQGAVWPQHF
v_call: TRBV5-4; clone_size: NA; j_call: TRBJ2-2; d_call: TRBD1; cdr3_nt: TGTGCCAGCAGGAGACAGGGGACCGGGGAGCTGTTTTTT; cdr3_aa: CASRRQGTGELFF
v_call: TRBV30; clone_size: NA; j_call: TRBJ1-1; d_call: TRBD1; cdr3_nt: TGTGCCTGGAGTCTCTCCAGACAGGGCAGAGCTTTCTTT; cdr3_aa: CAWSLSRQGRAFF
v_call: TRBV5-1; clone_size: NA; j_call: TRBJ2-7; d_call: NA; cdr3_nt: TGCGCCAGCAGCTTAGCGGACTTCACCTACGAGCAGTACTTC; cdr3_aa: CASSLADFTYEQYF
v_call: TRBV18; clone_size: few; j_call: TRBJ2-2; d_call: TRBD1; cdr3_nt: TGTGCCAGCTCGAAGACAGGGGTGAACACCGGGGAGCTGTTTTTT; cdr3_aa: CASSKTGVNTGELFF
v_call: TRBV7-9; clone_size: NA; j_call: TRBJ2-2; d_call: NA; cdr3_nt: TGTGCCAGCAGCTTCCAGTCCACCGGGGAGCTGTTTTTT; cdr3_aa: CASSFQSTGELFF
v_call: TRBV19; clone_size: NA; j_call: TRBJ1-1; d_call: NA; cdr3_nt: TGTGCCAGTAGTATAGATCCACAGGGTCCTGAAGCTTTCTTT; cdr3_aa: CASSIDPQGPEAFF
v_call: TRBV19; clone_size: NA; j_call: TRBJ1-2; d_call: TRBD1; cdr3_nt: TGTGCCAGTAGTGCGGACAGGGTGATTGGTGGCTACACCTTC; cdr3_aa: CASSADRVIGGYTF
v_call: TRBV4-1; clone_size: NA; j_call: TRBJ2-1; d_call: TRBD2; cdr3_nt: TGCGCCAGCAGCCAAGTGGGTGCGGGGGGTTATGAGCAGTTCTTC; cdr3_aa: CASSQVGAGGYEQFF
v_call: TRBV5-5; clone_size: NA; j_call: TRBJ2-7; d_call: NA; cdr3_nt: TGTGCCACCAGCTCTCGAGGAGGGCCCTACGAGCAGTACTTC; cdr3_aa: CATSSRGGPYEQYF
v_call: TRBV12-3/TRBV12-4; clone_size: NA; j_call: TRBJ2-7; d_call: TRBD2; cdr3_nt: TGTGCCAGCAGTCCCGCGGGACTAGGGGAGCAGTACTTC; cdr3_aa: CASSPAGLGEQYF